Presented here are 20 T cell receptor beta chains from one specimen sequenced in a study of T cells in Graves' hyperthyroidism and ophthalmopathy. The source material, RNA transcripts, was used to amplify TCR beta CDR3 regions. The HTBI primer set was used in a first-round RT-PCR of the TCR CDR3. Via MiXCR, TCRdb re-called the multiplex PCR reads, giving one row per CDR3 protein. The table has 700,000 or so distinct CDR3 sequences, around 17% seen once. Material: blood. The source is a man aged 18 to 29 with Graves' hyperthyroidism.

This clonotype was detected ten times or more. The chain employs TRBV28 and TRBJ2-3, with 9 bases aligning to TRBD1. The CDR3 is made up of 15 amino acids. CDR1 and CDR2 from the germline V gene are MDHEN and SYDVKM. Trimming removed 4 bases from V and 4 bases from J; junction bases left unmatched: 6. The CDR3 sequence: CASSSGQGRADTQYF. The CDR3 DNA follows: TGTGCCAGCAGTTCCGGACAGGGGAGGGCAGATACGCAGTATTTT.

This clonotype was detected ten times or more. The chain has TRBV12-3 or TRBV12-4 and TRBJ2-1; D is unclear. The CDR3 loop spans 14 amino acids. Trimming shortened V by 5 bases and J by 4 bases, and 12 bases separated the two germline ends. CDR3 sequence reads: CASSVPGAYNEQFF. The DNA of the CDR3 is TGTGCCAGCAGTGTTCCGGGCGCTTACAATGAGCAGTTCTTC.

This clonotype was picked up a small number of times. The genes are TRBV7-3 and TRBJ2-3; the D is unclear. Deletions cut 1 base from V and 0 bases from J, with 8 bases between. This CDR3 comprises 15 residues. Germline assignment: CDR1 SGHTA and CDR2 FQGTGA. The CDR3: CASSLRPSSTDTQYF. CDR3 bases: TGTGCCAGCAGCTTAAGGCCTTCTAGCACAGATACGCAGTATTTT. The full variable domain, its missing parts supplied by reference TRBV7-3 and TRBJ2-3, is GAGVSQTPSNKVTEKGKYVELRCDPISGHTALYWYRQSLGQGPEFLIYFQGTGAADDSGLPNDRFFAVRPEGSVSTLKIQRTERGDSAVYLCASSLRPSSTDTQYFGPGTRLTVL.

The chain employs TRBV18 and TRBJ2-1; 11 nucleotides align to TRBD2. The CDR3 extends over 16 amino acids. V lost 0 bases to trimming and J lost 9 bases; unmatched junction nucleotides: 7. From germline, CDR1 is KGHSH and CDR2 LQKENI. The CDR3 coding sequence is TGTGCCAGCTCACCACCGGTGGGTAGCGGGAGGGGTGAGCAGTTCTTC. Translating gives CASSPPVGSGRGEQFF.

The chain uses TRBV3-1 and TRBJ2-1; 10 nucleotides line up with TRBD1. CDR1 and CDR2 from the germline V gene are LGHDT and YNNKEL (reference sequence). The J segment lost 7 bases and the V segment lost 4 bases, leaving 10 bases of the junction unmatched. The CDR3 covers 16 residues. This chain's CDR3 is CASSRTGTGVTNEQFF. The CDR3 coding sequence is TGTGCCAGCAGCCGGACCGGGACAGGGGTTACAAATGAGCAGTTCTTC.

This clonotype was seen at least ten times. V and J are TRBV7-9 and TRBJ2-1; 9 positions agree with TRBD1. Trimming took 5 bases from V and 7 from J; bases not matched to a gene: 6. The CDR3 covers 14 residues. Germline V gene data show CDR1 as SEHNR and CDR2 as FQNEAQ (reference sequence). The CDR3 DNA follows: TGTGCCAGCAGCGAACAGGGGGCTCGGAATGAGCAGTTCTTC. It yields the protein CASSEQGARNEQFF.

This clonotype was picked up a small number of times. The chain links TRBV6-6 to TRBJ1-4; D gene ambiguous. The V end lost 0 bases, the J end lost 7 bases, and 12 bases lay between the germline ends. CDR1 and CDR2 (germline): MNHNY, SVGAGI (reference sequence). The CDR3 is 15 residues long. The chain's CDR3 is CASSYSEDPVEKLFF. CDR3 DNA sequence: TGTGCCAGCAGTTACTCGGAGGACCCTGTTGAAAAACTGTTTTTT.

This sequence joins TRBV29-1 and TRBJ1-1; 7 nucleotides line up with TRBD1. Germline CDR1 reads SQVTM; CDR2 reads ANQGSEA. This CDR3 region has 14 residues. The junction had 10 bases not matched to a gene; V was cut back by 2 bases and J by 7 bases. The CDR3 reads CSVESTGRVGEAFF. CDR3 bases: TGCAGCGTTGAATCGACAGGGAGGGTTGGTGAAGCTTTCTTT.

J is TRBJ1-2 and V is TRBV3-1, with a weak D call TRBD1 (5 bases). Looked up from germline, CDR1 is LGHDT and CDR2 is YNNKEL (reference sequence). V lost 1 base to trimming and J lost 8 bases, with 20 bases between them. This CDR3 has 16 amino acids. CDR3 protein: CASSQGGSQRISGYTF. The CDR3 bases are TGTGCCAGCAGCCAAGGGGGCAGCCAGAGGATATCAGGCTACACCTTC. The whole variable domain, remainder taken from reference TRBV3-1 and TRBJ1-2, is DTAVSQTPKYLVTQMGNDKSIKCEQNLGHDTMYWYKQDSKKFLKIMFSYNNKELIINETVPNRFSPKSPDKAHLNLHINSLELGDSAVYFCASSQGGSQRISGYTFGSGTRLTVV.

A few counts support this clonotype. The rearrangement links TRBV4-1 to TRBJ2-2, with 8 nucleotides matching TRBD2. In germline, CDR1 is MGHRA, CDR2 YSYEKL. V lost 1 base, J lost 4 bases, and 11 bases stayed unmatched. The CDR3 extends over 18 amino acids. The CDR3 coding sequence is TGCGCCAGCAGCCAAGTAGGAGGGGCGGGAGGACGCACCGGGGAGCTGTTTTTT. Amino acid sequence: CASSQVGGAGGRTGELFF.

This clonotype has ten or more counts. This sequence joins TRBV6-2 or TRBV6-3 and TRBJ2-1, with 7 bases identical to TRBD2. The CDR3 extends over 18 amino acids. V was clipped by 1 base and J by 6 bases; unmatched bases: 15. CDR1 and CDR2 from the germline V gene are MNHEY and SVGEGT. The CDR3 sequence is CASSYLGGLPLPSNEQFF. The DNA for the CDR3 is TGTGCCAGCAGTTACTTGGGGGGACTACCCCTGCCGTCCAATGAGCAGTTCTTC.

This clonotype has only a few counts. This chain connects TRBV7-9 to TRBJ1-3, with D uncertain. Trimming stripped 5 bases from V and 8 bases from J, with 10 bases between. The germline V gene encodes CDR1 SEHNR and CDR2 FQNEAQ (reference sequence). The CDR3 contains 12 residues. CDR3 nucleotides: TGTGCCAGCAGCCCAACCCTCGACACCATATATTTT. Amino acid sequence: CASSPTLDTIYF.

The sample holds many counts of this clonotype. The DNA for the CDR3 is TGTGCCAGCAGGGTGACAGGGGGCTCCTACGAGCAGTACTTC. Translated, it gives CASRVTGGSYEQYF. The gene calls are TRBV2 and TRBJ2-7, with TRBD1 identical over 9 bases. The germline V gene encodes CDR1 SNHLY and CDR2 FYNNEI. The CDR3 loop spans 14 amino acids. After removal of 6 bases from V and 0 bases from J, the junction contained 3 bases not matched to a gene.

This clonotype was seen only a few times. The chain couples TRBV2 to TRBJ2-5; D tentatively fits TRBD1 or TRBD2 (5 bases each). The germline CDR1 and CDR2 sequences are SNHLY and FYNNEI. Trimming left V 6 bases short and J 5 bases short, with 16 bases between. The CDR3 runs 14 residues. CDR3: CASRDAAREETQYF. The CDR3 region has the DNA TGTGCCAGCAGGGATGCGGCCAGGGAGGAGACCCAGTACTTC.

The V and J genes are TRBV9 and TRBJ2-5, with D perhaps matching TRBD1 or TRBD2 (5 bases each). The germline CDR1 and CDR2 sequences are SGDLS and YYNGEE. This CDR3 spans 15 amino acids. Trimming left V 3 bases short and J 2 bases short, with 14 bases between. DNA for the CDR3: TGTGCCAGCAGCGGGGACCCAGCGAGGCAAGAGACCCAGTACTTC. This gives the protein CASSGDPARQETQYF.

This clonotype was observed many times. V is TRBV28 and J is TRBJ2-7; 7 nucleotides line up with TRBD1. Losses at the gene ends were 6 bases for V and 3 bases for J; bases not matched to a gene: 8. The CDR3 has 14 residues. Germline loops: CDR1 MDHEN, CDR2 SYDVKM. The DNA of the CDR3 is TGTGCCAGCAGCCCTAGGGACAGTCGCTACGAGCAGTACTTC. Protein: CASSPRDSRYEQYF.

Many counts were recorded for this clonotype. The rearrangement joins TRBV6-1 to TRBJ1-1, with D hard to call. V lost 2 bases and J lost 4, with 11 bases in between. This CDR3 comprises 14 residues. Germline V gene lookup returns CDR1 MNHNS and CDR2 SASEGT. CDR3 sequence (DNA): TGTGCCAGCAGTGAAAGGCTCTGGGTCACTGAAGCTTTCTTT. Its protein product is CASSERLWVTEAFF.

This clonotype was seen many times. The chain combines TRBV28 with TRBJ2-1; D may be TRBD1 or TRBD2 (5 bases each). This CDR3 is 14 amino acids long. Germline V gene data show CDR1 as MDHEN and CDR2 as SYDVKM. V was cut by 6 bases and J by 8 bases, with 17 bases left in between. DNA for the CDR3: TGTGCCAGCAGCCCGTTCGGGGCAGTTGATGAGCAGTTCTTC. It encodes CASSPFGAVDEQFF.

At least ten counts were recorded for this clonotype. The V gene is TRBV30, the J gene TRBJ2-3, with D maybe TRBD2 (5 bases). Germline assignment: CDR1 GTSNPN and CDR2 SVGIG (reference sequence). This CDR3 is 14 amino acids long. V was shortened by 0 bases and J by 4 bases, with 11 bases between the two germline ends. In DNA form, the CDR3 reads TGTGCCTGGAGTGTACTCGCGGGTGCAGATACGCAGTATTTT. It codes for CAWSVLAGADTQYF.

In this sample, this clonotype turned up many times. The chain carries TRBV28 and TRBJ2-5; 7 nucleotides line up with TRBD2. From germline, CDR1 is MDHEN and CDR2 SYDVKM. This CDR3 region has 15 residues. Losses at the gene ends were 6 bases for V and 8 bases for J; bases not matched to a gene: 15. In nucleotides, the CDR3 is TGTGCCAGCAGCCTCGCGGGGGAGATTTATCAAACCCAGTACTTC. It specifies CASSLAGEIYQTQYF.